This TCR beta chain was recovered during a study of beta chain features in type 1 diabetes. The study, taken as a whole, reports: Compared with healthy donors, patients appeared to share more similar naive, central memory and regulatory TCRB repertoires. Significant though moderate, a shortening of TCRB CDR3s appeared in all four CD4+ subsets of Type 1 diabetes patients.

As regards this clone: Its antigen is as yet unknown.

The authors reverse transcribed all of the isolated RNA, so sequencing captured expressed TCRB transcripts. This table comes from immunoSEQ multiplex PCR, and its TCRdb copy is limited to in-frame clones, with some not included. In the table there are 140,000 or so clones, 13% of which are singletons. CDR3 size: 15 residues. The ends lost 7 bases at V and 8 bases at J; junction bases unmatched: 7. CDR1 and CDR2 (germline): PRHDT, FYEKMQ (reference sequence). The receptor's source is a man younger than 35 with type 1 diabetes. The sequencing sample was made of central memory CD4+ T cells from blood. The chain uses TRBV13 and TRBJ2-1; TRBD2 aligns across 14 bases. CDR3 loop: CASIALGLAGDEQFF. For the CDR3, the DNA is TGTGCCAGCATCGCTTTGGGACTAGCGGGGGATGAGCAGTTCTTC.